These 24 T cell receptor beta chains were sequenced from one sample in a study of OX40 agonist ivuxolimab in advanced cancers. TCRdb's copy holds only in-frame clones and misses some; the assay was immunoSEQ multiplex PCR. This table holds roughly 76,000 clones, about 88% found once. The source material was CD4+ or CD8+ T cells sorted from blood, sampled in a trial of the OX40 agonist ivuxolimab. Every receptor here comes from an adult with an advanced solid tumor such as melanoma, head and neck, liver or kidney cancer.

The chain employs TRBV28 and TRBJ1-5; possibly TRBD1 for D (6 bases). The germline CDR1 and CDR2 sequences are MDHEN and SYDVKM. The CDR3 runs to 14 residues. V was cut by 6 bases and J by 3 bases, with 12 bases left in between. The CDR3 DNA is TGTGCCAGCAGAATCCAGGGGAACAATCAGCCCCAGCATTTT. Translating gives CASRIQGNNQPQHF. The full variable domain, rest sourced from reference TRBV28 and TRBJ1-5, is DVKVTQSSRYLVKRTGEKVFLECVQDMDHENMFWYRQDPGLGLRLIYFSYDVKMKEKGDIPEGYSVSREKKERFSLILESASTNQTSMYLCASRIQGNNQPQHFGDGTRLSIL.

The chain has TRBV2 and TRBJ2-2; TRBD2 matches at 7 bases. Germline V lookup: CDR1 SNHLY, CDR2 FYNNEI. After removal of 4 bases from V and 4 bases from J, the junction contained 6 bases not matched to a gene. The CDR3 covers 15 residues. In DNA, the CDR3 is TGTGCCAGCAGTGTAGGAGGCGGGAGCACCGGGGAGCTGTTTTTT. This sequence encodes CASSVGGGSTGELFF.

This clone was seen a handful of times. The chain carries TRBV5-1 and TRBJ1-6; 8 nucleotides align to TRBD1. Trimming removed 0 bases from V and 7 bases from J; junction bases left unmatched: 3. Germline V gives CDR1 SGHRS, CDR2 YFSETQ. This CDR3 is built from 15 residues. CDR3 loop: CASSLEGQDNSPLHF. The CDR3 bases are TGCGCCAGCAGCTTGGAGGGACAGGACAATTCACCCCTCCACTTT.

CDR3 residues: CASSDQESGNTEAFF. CDR3 in DNA: TGTGCCAGCAGCGATCAGGAGTCTGGGAACACTGAAGCTTTCTTT. The chain is built from TRBV7-2 and TRBJ1-1, with D unclear. V was pared by 5 bases and J by 1 base, with 14 bases between. The germline gives CDR1 SGHTA, CDR2 FQGNSA. There are 15 residues in the CDR3.

The chain recombines TRBV14 with TRBJ1-2, with D maybe TRBD1 (6 bases). The CDR3 length is 16 residues. The germline gives CDR1 SGHDN, CDR2 FVKESK. Trimming removed 0 bases from V and 7 bases from J, with 18 bases in between. The CDR3 spells CASSQDLGGRLSGYTF. The CDR3 DNA reads as TGTGCCAGCAGCCAAGATCTCGGGGGGCGCCTCTCTGGCTACACCTTC.

The genes are TRBV5-5 and TRBJ1-2; TRBD1 might be the D (6 bases). CDR3 length: 14 amino acids. With 3 bases removed from V and 0 bases from J, the gap between germline ends came to 9 bases. The V gene's germline CDR1 is SGHKS and CDR2 YYEKEE (reference sequence). CDR3 region: CASSSRGTNYGYTF. CDR3 nucleotides: TGTGCCAGCAGCTCCAGGGGAACTAACTATGGCTACACCTTC.

This chain links TRBV30 with TRBJ2-7, with 7 nucleotides matching TRBD2. CDR3 length: 15 residues. J gave up 0 bases and V 5 bases, and 10 bases lay outside the gene matches. Germline CDR1 and CDR2: GTSNPN and SVGIG (reference sequence). The CDR3 sequence is CAWAAGVASSYEQYF. The DNA of the CDR3 is TGTGCCTGGGCCGCGGGGGTCGCCAGCTCCTACGAGCAGTACTTC.

The chain uses TRBV28 and TRBJ2-1; D uncertain. CDR3 length: 15 residues. Germline CDR1 is MDHEN and CDR2 is SYDVKM. Trimming took off 7 bases at V and 1 base at J, with 14 bases between the two ends. The CDR3 DNA is TGTGCCAGCATAGGCGGACCGTCTTCCTACAATGAGCAGTTCTTC. Translation gives CASIGGPSSYNEQFF.

The J gene is TRBJ2-4, the V gene TRBV18; weak D call: TRBD1 (6 bases). V was shortened by 2 bases and J by 8 bases, with 16 bases between the two germline ends. The CDR3 length is 15 residues. Germline V lookup: CDR1 KGHSH, CDR2 LQKENI. CDR3: CASSPGGRPGDIQYF. The CDR3 DNA follows: TGTGCCAGCTCACCAGGGGGAAGGCCAGGGGACATTCAGTACTTC.

The chain couples TRBV27 to TRBJ1-1; 11 nucleotides match TRBD1. The trim removed 5 bases at V and 6 bases at J, leaving 8 bases unmatched. The CDR3 sequence is 15 residues long. CDR1 and CDR2 (germline): MNHEY, SMNVEV (reference sequence). The DNA for the CDR3 is TGTGCCAGCAGTCCCAAGGGGACAGGGGGTTCTGAAGCTTTCTTT. Amino acids: CASSPKGTGGSEAFF.

The chain combines TRBV14 with TRBJ2-3; no clear D. The CDR3 extends over 16 amino acids. Between the trimmed V and J ends, which lost 1 base and 6 bases, there was a span of 17 bases. From germline, CDR1 is SGHDN and CDR2 FVKESK. This chain's CDR3 is CASSQGSSFGLDTQYF. Written as DNA, the CDR3 is TGTGCCAGCAGCCAAGGCTCTAGTTTCGGGCTGGATACGCAGTATTTT.

This clone occurred a few times. The CDR3 here is CASSLYSGGTGELFF. Here the CDR3 DNA reads TGTGCCAGCAGCTTATATAGCGGGGGGACCGGGGAGCTGTTTTTT. The V call is TRBV7-2, the J call TRBJ2-2, with 10 bases fitting TRBD2. The CDR3 length is 15 residues. V lost 2 bases to trimming and J lost 5 bases; unmatched junction nucleotides: 2. Germline V gene data show CDR1 as SGHTA and CDR2 as FQGNSA.

The chain has TRBV7-8 and TRBJ2-7; TRBD2 aligns across 8 bases. CDR3 length equals 15 residues. Germline assignment: CDR1 SGHVS and CDR2 FQNEAQ. The V and J ends lost 2 bases and 4 bases, in that order; junction bases with no gene match: 7. This CDR3 reads CASSLRSAGGYEQYF. The CDR3 coding sequence is TGTGCCAGCAGCTTACGCTCGGCGGGAGGTTACGAGCAGTACTTC.

The chain uses TRBV6-5 and TRBJ2-7, with a tentative D call TRBD1 (7 bases). The length of the CDR3 is 13 residues. Germline V CDR1 and CDR2: MNHEY, SVGAGI. V dropped 3 bases and J dropped 7 bases, with 13 bases sitting between them. The CDR3 DNA reads as TGTGCCAGCAGTTATGACAGGGCGGGGGAGCAGTACTTC. It encodes CASSYDRAGEQYF.

The genes are TRBV7-2 and TRBJ2-1; 15 bases are a match to TRBD2. Germline loops: CDR1 SGHTA, CDR2 FQGNSA. This CDR3 has 19 residues. Germline trimming cut 4 bases from V and 7 bases from J; bases unmatched to any gene: 14. CDR3: CASSSAGTSGRRGKNEQFF. The CDR3 region has the DNA TGTGCCAGCAGCTCCGCCGGGACTAGCGGGAGGAGAGGAAAGAATGAGCAGTTCTTC. The full variable domain, with the rest looked up from reference TRBV7-2 and TRBJ2-1, is GAGVSQSPSNKVTEKGKDVELRCDPISGHTALYWYRQSLGQGLEFLIYFQGNSAPDKSGLPSDRFSAERTGGSVSTLTIQRTQQEDSAVYLCASSSAGTSGRRGKNEQFFGPGTRLTVL.

The chain has TRBV13 and TRBJ2-7, with a possible D match to TRBD2 (6 bases). V was trimmed by 6 bases and J by 0 bases, leaving 12 bases between them. CDR1 is PRHDT and CDR2 is FYEKMQ in the germline V gene (reference sequence). This CDR3 spans 14 amino acids. The CDR3: CASSKGLPSYEQYF. CDR3 DNA: TGTGCCAGCAGTAAAGGACTACCCTCCTACGAGCAGTACTTC.

The gene calls are TRBV6-1 and TRBJ2-7; 8 bases agree with TRBD1. In germline, CDR1 is MNHNS, CDR2 SASEGT. This CDR3 is 11 amino acids long. CDR3 sequence reads: CAGGQAYEQYF. Written as DNA, the CDR3 is TGTGCGGGGGGACAGGCCTACGAGCAGTACTTC.

This clone occurred a few times. The rearrangement links TRBV19 to TRBJ1-5, with 8 bases that match TRBD1. The CDR3 runs 14 residues. Germline V CDR1 and CDR2: LNHDA, SQIVND (reference sequence). V was pared by 4 bases and J by 7 bases, with 6 bases of the junction left unmatched. CDR3 residues: CASSTTGVGQPQHF. For the CDR3, the DNA is TGTGCCAGTAGTACGACAGGGGTCGGGCAGCCCCAGCATTTT. Supplemented by reference TRBV19 and TRBJ1-5, the full variable domain reads DGGITQSPKYLFRKEGQNVTLSCEQNLNHDAMYWYRQDPGQGLRLIYYSQIVNDFQKGDIAEGYSVSREKKESFPLTVTSAQKNPTAFYLCASSTTGVGQPQHFGDGTRLSIL.

The chain joins TRBV19 to TRBJ1-2; tentatively, D is TRBD1 (6 bases). V was clipped by 5 bases and J by 8 bases, with 18 bases between them. The CDR3 extends over 14 amino acids. Germline V gene lookup returns CDR1 LNHDA and CDR2 SQIVND (reference sequence). The CDR3 loop reads CASSSQQGGGGYTF. The CDR3 DNA reads as TGTGCCAGTAGTTCCCAACAGGGTGGGGGCGGCTACACCTTC.

This clone was counted once. J is TRBJ2-3 and V is TRBV6-1; TRBD2 matches at 8 bases. Germline values: CDR1 MNHNS, CDR2 SASEGT. V gave up 0 bases and J gave up 0 bases; unmatched junction bases: 8. This CDR3 spans 18 amino acids. CDR3 amino acids: CASSEALMASGSTDTQYF. CDR3 DNA sequence: TGTGCCAGCAGTGAAGCGCTTATGGCTAGCGGGAGCACAGATACGCAGTATTTT.

This chain links TRBV5-5 with TRBJ2-7, with TRBD2 identical over 9 bases. Per the germline V gene, CDR1 is SGHKS and CDR2 is YYEKEE (reference sequence). V was clipped by 6 bases and J by 2 bases; unmatched bases: 9. The CDR3 spans 15 residues. CDR3 nucleotide sequence: TGTGCCAGCAACCAACTAGCGGGTGTAACCTACGAGCAGTACTTC. Its protein is CASNQLAGVTYEQYF.

The J gene is TRBJ2-7, the V gene TRBV6-5, with 8 bases identical to TRBD1. After removal of 2 bases from V and 8 bases from J, the junction contained 14 bases not matched to a gene. The germline V gene has CDR1 MNHEY and CDR2 SVGAGI. This CDR3 comprises 16 residues. As DNA, the CDR3 is TGTGCCAGCAGTTACAGCTGGACAGGGTCCTCCGTCAAGCAGTACTTC. This translates into CASSYSWTGSSVKQYF.

This sequence joins TRBV18 and TRBJ2-7; no definite D call. The germline gives CDR1 KGHSH, CDR2 LQKENI. Deletions cut 2 bases from V and 4 bases from J, with 9 bases between. This CDR3 spans 13 amino acids. Here the CDR3 DNA reads TGTGCCAGCTCACCAACAGTAGGGTACGAGCAGTACTTC. Translated, it gives CASSPTVGYEQYF.

This chain joins TRBV30 and TRBJ2-5; a weak D match, TRBD1 (6 bases). This CDR3 region has 12 residues. Germline assignment: CDR1 GTSNPN and CDR2 SVGIG (reference sequence). The CDR3 protein is CDYSDRRETQYF. CDR3 nucleotides: TGTGACTACTCAGACAGGAGAGAGACCCAGTACTTC.